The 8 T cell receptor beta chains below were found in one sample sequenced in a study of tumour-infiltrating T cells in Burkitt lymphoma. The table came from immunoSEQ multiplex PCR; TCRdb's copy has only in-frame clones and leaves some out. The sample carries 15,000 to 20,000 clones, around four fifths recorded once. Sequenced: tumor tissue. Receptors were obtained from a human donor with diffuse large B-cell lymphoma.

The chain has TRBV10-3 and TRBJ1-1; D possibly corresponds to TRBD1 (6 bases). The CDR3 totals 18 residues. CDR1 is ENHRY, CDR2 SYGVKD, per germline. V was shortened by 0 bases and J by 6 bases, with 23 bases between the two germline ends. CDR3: CAISESDLGPQGRAEAFF. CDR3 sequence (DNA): TGTGCCATCAGTGAGTCGGACTTAGGCCCTCAGGGGAGAGCTGAAGCTTTCTTT.

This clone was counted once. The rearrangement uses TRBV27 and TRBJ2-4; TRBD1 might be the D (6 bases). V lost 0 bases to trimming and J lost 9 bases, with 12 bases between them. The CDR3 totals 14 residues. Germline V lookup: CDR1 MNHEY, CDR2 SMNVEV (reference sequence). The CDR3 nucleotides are TGTGCCAGCAGTTTATCGAGTCAGGGGCTCATTCAGTACTTC. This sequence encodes CASSLSSQGLIQYF.

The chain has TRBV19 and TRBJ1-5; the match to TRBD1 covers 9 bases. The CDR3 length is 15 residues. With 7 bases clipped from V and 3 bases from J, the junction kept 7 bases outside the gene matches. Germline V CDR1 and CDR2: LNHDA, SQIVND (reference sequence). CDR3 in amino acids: CASTFGQGPNQPQHF. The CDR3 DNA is TGTGCCAGTACCTTCGGACAGGGGCCCAATCAGCCCCAGCATTTT.

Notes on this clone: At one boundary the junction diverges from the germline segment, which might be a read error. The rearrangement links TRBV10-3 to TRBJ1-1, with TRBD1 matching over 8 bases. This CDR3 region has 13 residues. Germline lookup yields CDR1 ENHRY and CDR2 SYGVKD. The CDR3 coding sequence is TGTGCCACCAGTTCGGACAGGGCGGCTGAAGCTTTCTTT. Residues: CATSSDRAAEAFF.

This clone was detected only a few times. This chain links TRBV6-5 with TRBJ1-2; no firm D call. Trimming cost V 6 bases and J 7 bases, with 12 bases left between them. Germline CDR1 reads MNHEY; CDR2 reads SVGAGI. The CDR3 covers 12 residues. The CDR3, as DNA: TGTGCCAGCAGCCCACGGGGATCTGGCTACACCTTC. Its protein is CASSPRGSGYTF.

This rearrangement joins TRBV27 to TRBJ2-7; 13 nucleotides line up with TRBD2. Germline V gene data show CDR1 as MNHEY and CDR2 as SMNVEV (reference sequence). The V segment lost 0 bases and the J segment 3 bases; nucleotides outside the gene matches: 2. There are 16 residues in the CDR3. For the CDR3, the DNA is TGTGCCAGCAGTTTATCGACTAGCGGGGGGATCTACGAGCAGTACTTC. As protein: CASSLSTSGGIYEQYF.

For the CDR3, the DNA is TGTGCCAGCGCTGGACAGGGGCCAGCCTACGAGCAGTACTTC. Its protein product is CASAGQGPAYEQYF. The chain combines TRBV13 with TRBJ2-7; 9 positions agree with TRBD1. This CDR3 contains 14 residues. J gave up 2 bases and V 8 bases, and 7 bases lay outside the gene matches. CDR1 PRHDT and CDR2 FYEKMQ come from the germline V gene (reference sequence).

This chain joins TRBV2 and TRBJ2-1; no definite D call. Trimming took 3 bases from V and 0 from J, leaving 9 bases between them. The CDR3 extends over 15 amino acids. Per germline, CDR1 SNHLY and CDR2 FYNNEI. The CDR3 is CASSDGRLSYNEQFF. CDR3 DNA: TGTGCCAGCAGTGACGGGCGCCTCTCCTACAATGAGCAGTTCTTC.